A single T cell receptor (beta chain) is shown here with its context. The sample belongs to a study of blood T cell repertoires in COVID-19. About the study: Sites across the United States, Italy and Spain contributed samples from acute and convalescent COVID-19. T cells, B-cell-depleted T cells, or PBMCs provided the cDNA or gDNA that served as material.

Study processing details: Nucleated cell counts were estimated from reference gene primer amplification. Sequencing used immunoSEQ multiplex PCR; TCRdb keeps in-frame clones, though not all of them. The V and J calls and clone size come from that table; D and trimming were worked out from the DNA. The sample lists approximately 120,000 clones; 80% were seen once. This CDR3 is built from 15 residues. The ends were cut back, 1 base at V and 6 bases at J, with 14 bases in the middle. Looked up from germline, CDR1 is KGHSH and CDR2 is LQKENI. The V gene is TRBV18, the J gene TRBJ2-3, with D perhaps matching TRBD2 (6 bases). The source is a human donor in a cohort sampled during active COVID-19. Sequencing was done on a sample of peripheral blood. CDR3 in DNA: TGTGCCAGCTCACCACTCCCGGGAGTGTCGGATACGCAGTATTTT. It yields the protein CASSPLPGVSDTQYF.